The next 29 T cell receptor beta chains were all read from a single sample in a study of blood T cell repertoires in COVID-19. Repertoires were generated with immunoSEQ multiplex PCR, while TCRdb's copy carries only in-frame clones and drops some. The profile shows about 140,000 clones, 84% of them singletons. The sequencing input was PBMCs or T cells enriched from blood (not recorded which). The receptors were gathered from a woman between 18 and 29 years old who had been exposed to COVID-19.

This clone was detected only a few times. This chain uses TRBV27 with TRBJ1-6, with D hard to call. Trimming left V 0 bases short and J 7 bases short, with 13 bases between. The CDR3 is 16 amino acids. Looked up from germline, CDR1 is MNHEY and CDR2 is SMNVEV (reference sequence). Here the CDR3 DNA reads TGTGCCAGCAGTTTATCGAGTGGGCAGGCAAATTCACCCCTCCACTTT. It yields the protein CASSLSSGQANSPLHF.

The rearrangement joins TRBV6-1 to TRBJ2-7, with TRBD2 matching over 8 bases. CDR3 length: 17 residues. J gave up 7 bases and V 2 bases, and 16 bases lay outside the gene matches. Germline CDR1 and CDR2: MNHNS and SASEGT. Written as DNA, the CDR3 is TGTGCCAGCAGTGAAATAGCGGGATTGGTGTTGAGAAGAGAGCAGTACTTC. It specifies CASSEIAGLVLRREQYF.

The CDR3: CASSQDLTKRGYTF. CDR3 nucleotides: TGTGCCAGCAGCCAAGATTTGACGAAGAGGGGCTACACCTTC. The genes are TRBV4-2 and TRBJ1-2, with D unclear. V gave up 0 bases and J gave up 8 bases, with 13 bases separating them. Germline loops: CDR1 LGHNA, CDR2 YNFKEQ. There are 14 residues in the CDR3.

The rearrangement joins TRBV27 to TRBJ1-2; 7 nucleotides align to TRBD1. Unmatched junction bases numbered 15, after V lost 6 bases and J lost 8 bases. The length of the CDR3 is 15 residues. The germline V gene encodes CDR1 MNHEY and CDR2 SMNVEV (reference sequence). DNA of the CDR3: TGTGCCAGCAGCGAGACAGGGCACCTGCTATGGGGCTACACCTTC. This sequence encodes CASSETGHLLWGYTF.

The chain employs TRBV30 and TRBJ2-2; 7 nucleotides match TRBD2. Germline assignment: CDR1 GTSNPN and CDR2 SVGIG (reference sequence). The J segment lost 3 bases and the V segment lost 0 bases, leaving 7 bases of the junction unmatched. The CDR3 contains 16 residues. The CDR3 region is CAWSVRGGSYTGELFF. The DNA of the CDR3 is TGTGCCTGGAGTGTACGGGGCGGGAGTTACACCGGGGAGCTGTTTTTT.

V usage is TRBV7-8 and J usage is TRBJ2-1; 7 bases match TRBD2. V lost 5 bases and J lost 5; bases outside the gene matches: 6. The CDR3 spans 14 residues. Germline V gene lookup returns CDR1 SGHVS and CDR2 FQNEAQ. The CDR3 region is CASSETGTNNEQFF. The CDR3 nucleotides are TGTGCCAGCAGCGAAACCGGGACTAACAATGAGCAGTTCTTC.

The rearrangement uses TRBV29-1 and TRBJ2-1; 11 bases line up with TRBD2. V lost 7 bases to trimming and J lost 4 bases; unmatched junction nucleotides: 15. This CDR3 comprises 17 residues. Germline values: CDR1 SQVTM, CDR2 ANQGSEA. CDR3 nucleotides: TGCAGCGCTCCTAAGTCGATGACTAGCGGGAATTACAATGAGCAGTTCTTC. It codes for CSAPKSMTSGNYNEQFF.

The J gene is TRBJ1-3, the V gene TRBV18; 8 bases fit TRBD1. V lost 0 bases to trimming and J lost 2 bases; unmatched junction nucleotides: 0. This CDR3 spans 15 amino acids. CDR1 is KGHSH and CDR2 is LQKENI in the germline V gene. As DNA, the CDR3 is TGTGCCAGCTCACCACCGGACAGGGCTGGAAACACCATATATTTT. Its protein product is CASSPPDRAGNTIYF. The entire variable domain, with the rest obtained from reference TRBV18 and TRBJ1-3, is as follows: NAGVMQNPRHLVRRRGQEARLRCSPMKGHSHVYWYRQLPEEGLKFMVYLQKENIIDESGMPKERFSAEFPKEGPSILRIQQVVRGDSAAYFCASSPPDRAGNTIYFGEGSWLTVV.

V usage is TRBV28 and J usage is TRBJ2-7, with TRBD1 as a possible D gene (8 bases). V shed 8 bases and J shed 2 bases, with 22 bases lying between them. Germline V lookup: CDR1 MDHEN, CDR2 SYDVKM. This CDR3 has 16 residues. CDR3 DNA: TGTGCCAGCTTCCCCCAGGGGGCGGGAGACCCCTACGAGCAGTACTTC. This translates into CASFPQGAGDPYEQYF.

CDR3 bases: TGCGCCAGCAGCCAAGATCCCGGACAGGGACCCTACGAGCAGTACTTC. Residues: CASSQDPGQGPYEQYF. The V and J genes are TRBV4-3 and TRBJ2-7; 8 bases align to TRBD1. CDR1 and CDR2 (germline): LGHNA, YSLEER. The CDR3 is 16 residues long. With 0 bases clipped from V and 2 bases from J, the junction kept 6 bases outside the gene matches.

The rearrangement links TRBV19 to TRBJ2-1, with 10 nucleotides matching TRBD2. The V gene end was trimmed by 7 bases and the J gene end by 13 bases; junction bases not matched to a gene: 7. Germline V gene lookup returns CDR1 LNHDA and CDR2 SQIVND (reference sequence). The CDR3 loop spans 12 amino acids. The CDR3: CASTTSGTPQFF. CDR3 bases: TGTGCCAGTACCACTAGCGGGACTCCCCAGTTCTTC. The entire variable domain, with the rest obtained from reference TRBV19 and TRBJ2-1, is as follows: DGGITQSPKYLFRKEGQNVTLSCEQNLNHDAMYWYRQDPGQGLRLIYYSQIVNDFQKGDIAEGYSVSREKKESFPLTVTSAQKNPTAFYLCASTTSGTPQFFGPGTRLTVL.

V gene TRBV7-2 combines with J gene TRBJ2-7; 8 positions match TRBD2. Per germline, CDR1 SGHTA and CDR2 FQGNSA. Trimming cost V 2 bases and J 3 bases; bases outside gene matches: 15. The CDR3 is made up of 18 amino acids. The CDR3 sequence: CASSLSFLSSGRGYEQYF. The CDR3 bases are TGTGCCAGCAGCTTAAGCTTTCTTTCTAGCGGGCGGGGCTACGAGCAGTACTTC.

The V call is TRBV2, the J call TRBJ2-2; possibly TRBD1 for D (6 bases). CDR3 length: 13 amino acids. Germline V CDR1 and CDR2: SNHLY, FYNNEI. V shed 8 bases and J shed 8 bases, with 15 bases lying between them. In DNA form, the CDR3 reads TGTGCCAGCTCGTTGGCAGGGGTAGGGGAGCTGTTTTTT. Translated: CASSLAGVGELFF.

The chain links TRBV27 to TRBJ2-7, with 8 bases aligning to TRBD1. The CDR3 spans 15 residues. Germline loops: CDR1 MNHEY, CDR2 SMNVEV (reference sequence). V was pared by 5 bases and J by 5 bases, with 11 bases of the junction left unmatched. CDR3 bases: TGTGCCAGCAGTCCCGAGACAGGGGTGTTCGACGAGCAGTACTTC. It codes for CASSPETGVFDEQYF.

The chain uses TRBV11-2 and TRBJ1-2; 7 bases are a match to TRBD1. Per the germline V gene, CDR1 is SGHAT and CDR2 is FQNNGV. After removal of 5 bases from V and 4 bases from J, the junction contained 19 bases not matched to a gene. This CDR3 spans 18 amino acids. The CDR3 sequence is CASSQYPPRTGDSYGYTF. The CDR3 DNA follows: TGTGCCAGCAGCCAATACCCCCCTAGGACAGGCGACTCCTATGGCTACACCTTC.

The chain uses TRBV27 and TRBJ1-5; no clear D gene. The CDR3 contains 14 residues. The V gene's germline CDR1 is MNHEY and CDR2 SMNVEV (reference sequence). V was clipped by 3 bases and J by 6 bases, with 12 bases between them. The CDR3 sequence: CASSFGVTGQPQHF. CDR3 nucleotides: TGTGCCAGCAGTTTCGGGGTTACGGGTCAGCCCCAGCATTTT.

V usage is TRBV5-4 and J usage is TRBJ2-5, with 14 bases identical to TRBD2. After removal of 2 bases from V and 7 bases from J, the junction contained 7 bases not matched to a gene. This CDR3 spans 16 amino acids. Germline CDR1 reads SGHNT; CDR2 reads YYREEE (reference sequence). The CDR3 is CASSFRLAGGWGTQYF. DNA of the CDR3: TGTGCCAGCAGCTTTCGACTAGCGGGAGGGTGGGGGACCCAGTACTTC.

This clone was recorded once. The rearrangement joins TRBV18 to TRBJ2-3; D gene uncertain. The germline V and J ends were trimmed by 0 bases and 2 bases, with 6 bases remaining between them. Germline V gene data show CDR1 as KGHSH and CDR2 as LQKENI. This CDR3 has 14 residues. The CDR3 nucleotides are TGTGCCAGCTCACCACCGACTCTCACAGATACGCAGTATTTT. It yields the protein CASSPPTLTDTQYF.

This sequence joins TRBV24-1 and TRBJ2-3; the D gene is possibly TRBD1 (5 bases). The germline V gene encodes CDR1 KGHDR and CDR2 SFDVKD. The V end lost 3 bases, the J end lost 0 bases, and 12 bases lay between the germline ends. The CDR3 covers 16 residues. Here the CDR3 reads CATSDPSRGSTDTQYF. CDR3 coding DNA: TGTGCCACCAGTGATCCCTCTAGGGGTAGCACAGATACGCAGTATTTT.

The V and J genes are TRBV5-5 and TRBJ1-2, with 7 nucleotides matching TRBD1. The CDR3 contains 14 residues. Germline CDR1 SGHKS, CDR2 YYEKEE (reference sequence). J was trimmed by 7 bases and V by 3 bases; bases with no gene match: 9. DNA for the CDR3: TGTGCCAGCAGCTCAGAACTGGACAGGCCTGGCTACACCTTC. Its protein is CASSSELDRPGYTF.

The chain couples TRBV3-1 (or the pseudogene TRBV3-2) to TRBJ1-1; TRBD1 might be the D (6 bases). In germline, CDR1 is LGHDT, CDR2 YNNKEL (reference sequence). This CDR3 has 14 amino acids. Trimming removed 5 bases from V and 0 bases from J, with 10 bases in between. The CDR3 DNA reads as TGTGCCAGCAGCTTCAACAGGGTGAACACTGAAGCTTTCTTT. It specifies CASSFNRVNTEAFF.

V usage is TRBV7-9 and J usage is TRBJ1-1, with unresolved D. The CDR3 is made up of 12 amino acids. Germline V gives CDR1 SEHNR, CDR2 FQNEAQ (reference sequence). Trimming shortened V by 2 bases and J by 12 bases, and 13 bases separated the two germline ends. The CDR3 nucleotides are TGTGCCAGCAGCTTAATGCCTCAGAAGACTTTCTTT. Encoded protein: CASSLMPQKTFF.

This clone was seen a single time. The chain is built from TRBV6-5 and TRBJ2-3; D might be TRBD2 (6 bases). The CDR3 covers 13 residues. V lost 7 bases, J lost 6 bases, and 14 bases lay in between. Germline CDR1 reads MNHEY; CDR2 reads SVGAGI. The CDR3 bases are TGTGCCAGCACGGTAACTCGGGGGGATACGCAGTATTTT. Its translation: CASTVTRGDTQYF.

The chain is built from TRBV28 and TRBJ2-4; the D gene is possibly TRBD2 (5 bases). Germline CDR1 MDHEN, CDR2 SYDVKM. Trimming left V 6 bases short and J 10 bases short, with 7 bases between. CDR3 length: 10 amino acids. The CDR3 sequence is CASSSGIQYF. CDR3 coding DNA: TGTGCCAGCAGCTCGGGGATTCAGTACTTC.

The CDR3 sequence is CASSLLANTEAFF. The CDR3 DNA is TGTGCCAGCAGTTTATTAGCTAACACTGAAGCTTTCTTT. The chain employs TRBV12-3 or TRBV12-4 and TRBJ1-1, with D unresolved. Between the trimmed V and J ends, which lost 2 bases and 2 bases, there was a span of 6 bases. CDR3 length: 13 residues.

The chain has TRBV7-2 and TRBJ2-7; TRBD2 aligns across 11 bases. The CDR3 covers 16 residues. CDR1 is SGHTA and CDR2 is FQGNSA in the germline V gene. With V trimmed by 2 bases and J by 4 bases, 7 bases remained unmatched. Here the CDR3 DNA reads TGTGCCAGCAGCTTAAGGCCCCTAGCGGGGGGTTACGAGCAGTACTTC. This codes for CASSLRPLAGGYEQYF.

The chain joins TRBV11-2 to TRBJ2-1, with D tentatively TRBD2 (5 bases). The germline gives CDR1 SGHAT, CDR2 FQNNGV. The CDR3 consists of 13 residues. Trimming shortened V by 1 base and J by 4 bases, and 5 bases separated the two germline ends. Here the CDR3 DNA reads TGTGCCAGCAGCTTAGGGGAGTACAATGAGCAGTTCTTC. Protein sequence: CASSLGEYNEQFF.

The chain joins TRBV30 to TRBJ2-3; a possible D gene is TRBD2 (5 bases). Germline assignment: CDR1 GTSNPN and CDR2 SVGIG (reference sequence). Trimming shortened V by 0 bases and J by 0 bases, and 10 bases separated the two germline ends. The CDR3 has 15 amino acids. CDR3 DNA: TGTGCCTGGAGTGTCACCGGGATTAGCACAGATACGCAGTATTTT. This gives the protein CAWSVTGISTDTQYF.

The gene calls are TRBV5-4 and TRBJ2-7, with 8 bases identical to TRBD2. This CDR3 is 15 amino acids long. Germline assignment: CDR1 SGHNT and CDR2 YYREEE (reference sequence). J lost 2 bases, V lost 0 bases, and 4 bases had no gene match. The DNA of the CDR3 is TGTGCCAGCAGCTTGGCCGCTAGCGGGCCCTACGAGCAGTACTTC. As protein: CASSLAASGPYEQYF.